This T cell receptor beta chain was documented in a study of blood T cell repertoires in COVID-19 (TCRdb year 2020). Concerning the study at large: Samples from collaborators originated in the United States, Italy and Spain and spanned both the acute and convalescent phases of COVID-19. Samples were obtained from the ongoing ImmuneRACE study (first 160 participants) and from 1,254 subjects provided by 6 global collaborators. The repertoires were released in a freely available public database meant as a resource for research on the immune response to SARS-CoV-2. The prospective study material was composed of cDNA or gDNA derived from T cells, B-cell-depleted T cells, or PBMCs. The dataset comprised deeply sampled blood TCRbeta repertoires from subjects exposed to, actively infected with, or recovered from COVID-19. HLA class I and class II types, where available, came from metadata supplied by the sample provider rather than from assay-based typing. Nearly every sample came with metadata listing a de-identified subject ID, COVID-19 status, age in years and sex.

In regard to this clone: Its antigen is not yet known. Base quality data are lacking; no much larger clone is found one base away.

V loses 1 base of germline sequence and J loses 2 bases, and the interval between the two ends is 12 bases. Via the germline V gene, CDR1 is SGHRS and CDR2 YFSETQ. The CDR3 sequence holds 16 residues, the cysteine and phenylalanine included. The read is trimmed to its CDR3 DNA, 48 bases read in frame from base 1. TCRbeta CDR3 regions were amplified from genomic DNA using the immunoSEQ Assay, a bias-controlled multiplex PCR. On the authors' methods: Nucleated cell counts per sample were estimated from amplification of reference gene primers within the assay. Sequence reads were collapsed and filtered to measure the absolute abundance of every unique TCRbeta CDR3 rearrangement. For each sample, productive Simpson clonality was calculated as the square root of Simpson's diversity index over productive rearrangements. In its TCRdb copy, this immuneACCESS table keeps in-frame sequences only and misses some clones. Where compared with another copy, unresolved V genes explain less than half of these, and the others have no known cause. V and J calls and clone size are copied from that table; D and trimming were computed from the DNA. The sample includes under 300,000 clones, with roughly 86% observed a single time. The ten largest clones add up to about 1% of the sample.

In the prospective study, participants were roughly 18 to 100 years old, resided in under 30 geographic areas of the United States, and were enrolled through a virtual design. In the prospective study, cohorts were assigned on the basis of participant-reported clinical history obtained from a screening survey and a study questionnaire. Recovered participants in ImmuneRACE Cohort 3 were defined as having two consecutive negative NP/OP PCR tests, clearance from a healthcare professional, or resolution of symptoms. In the prospective study, mobile phlebotomists collected whole blood, serum and a nasopharyngeal or oropharyngeal swab from each participant. Additional blood draws and questionnaires over an approximately two-month period could optionally be provided by prospective study participants. Before DNA extraction, blood samples from the prospective study were shipped at room temperature or frozen.

Points the paper makes about the study in general: The quantity of clinical and demographic metadata differed by source and by participant and was supplied without curation.

Sample: PBMCs or T cells enriched from blood (not recorded which). The rearrangement combines TRBV5-1 with TRBJ2-2, and TRBD2 may be the D gene, going by 6 matching bases. This receptor was taken from a woman in her twenties or thirties who had recovered from COVID-19. The CDR3 protein sequence reads: CASSLPSVLNTGELFF. The nucleotides read TGCGCCAGCAGCTTGCCTAGCGTTTTAAACACCGGGGAGCTGTTTTTT.